The 32 T cell receptor beta chains presented below share a single source sample, sequenced in a study of blood T cell repertoires in COVID-19. Sequenced by immunoSEQ multiplex PCR; TCRdb stores in-frame clones only, minus some. The sample yields around 700,000 clones, approximately 90% seen once. Sequenced: peripheral blood. Receptors originate from a woman between 18 and 30 years old with acute or convalescent COVID-19.

This chain links TRBV7-6 with TRBJ1-1; tentative D call: TRBD1 (5 bases). V lost 2 bases, J lost 1 base, and 20 bases lay in between. The length of the CDR3 is 18 residues. Germline CDR1 reads SGHVS; CDR2 reads FNYEAQ. The CDR3 protein is CASSLSPNPQQENTEAFF. The CDR3 DNA follows: TGTGCCAGCAGCTTATCTCCGAACCCACAACAGGAGAACACTGAAGCTTTCTTT. Full variable domain (remainder filled in from reference TRBV7-6 and TRBJ1-1): GAGVSQSPRYKVTKRGQDVALRCDPISGHVSLYWYRQALGQGPEFLTYFNYEAQQDKSGLPNDRFSAERPEGSISTLTIQRTEQRDSAMYRCASSLSPNPQQENTEAFFGQGTRLTVV.

The chain uses TRBV10-3 and TRBJ1-2; no definite D call. CDR1 and CDR2 from the germline V gene are ENHRY and SYGVKD. Trimming took 6 bases from V and 7 from J, leaving 9 bases between them. This CDR3 comprises 11 residues. CDR3 protein: CAIRREVGYTF. DNA of the CDR3: TGTGCCATCAGGAGGGAAGTTGGCTACACCTTC.

The chain uses TRBV2 and TRBJ1-2, with D tentatively TRBD1 (5 bases). Germline V gene data show CDR1 as SNHLY and CDR2 as FYNNEI. This CDR3 is built from 17 residues. V gave up 0 bases and J gave up 4 bases, with 18 bases separating them. The CDR3 bases are TGTGCCAGCAGTGAAGCCCGGGACTCTGGTCGCTTCTATGGCTACACCTTC. As protein: CASSEARDSGRFYGYTF.

This chain uses TRBV14 with TRBJ2-5; weak D call: TRBD1 (6 bases). Trimming shortened V by 4 bases and J by 5 bases, and 14 bases separated the two germline ends. Germline values: CDR1 SGHDN, CDR2 FVKESK. The CDR3 is made up of 14 amino acids. The CDR3 sequence is CASSPRQAFETQYF. For the CDR3, the DNA is TGTGCCAGCAGCCCGCGACAGGCCTTTGAGACCCAGTACTTC. The full variable domain, with the rest looked up from reference TRBV14 and TRBJ2-5, is EAGVTQFPSHSVIEKGQTVTLRCDPISGHDNLYWYRRVMGKEIKFLLHFVKESKQDESGMPNNRFLAERTGGTYSTLKVQPAELEDSGVYFCASSPRQAFETQYFGPGTRLLVL.

This clone has just a few counts. The J gene is TRBJ2-1, the V gene TRBV19; TRBD1 matches at 9 bases. The length of the CDR3 is 18 residues. Trimming took 5 bases from V and 4 from J; bases not matched to a gene: 15. Germline assignment: CDR1 LNHDA and CDR2 SQIVND (reference sequence). Written as DNA, the CDR3 is TGTGCCAGTAGTCCAATAAGGCCCGGACAGGGGAATTACAATGAGCAGTTCTTC. This codes for CASSPIRPGQGNYNEQFF.

The rearrangement uses TRBV6-6 and TRBJ1-1; D gene uncertain. The CDR3 spans 13 residues. CDR1 and CDR2 from the germline V gene are MNHNY and SVGAGI (reference sequence). V was trimmed by 2 bases and J by 7 bases, leaving 11 bases between them. The chain's CDR3 is CASSYPSRGEAFF. The CDR3 DNA sequence: TGTGCCAGCAGTTACCCGTCCCGAGGTGAAGCTTTCTTT.

The chain links TRBV11-1 to TRBJ1-6, with TRBD1 matching 7 bases. The trim removed 3 bases at V and 7 bases at J, leaving 3 bases unmatched. This CDR3 region has 14 residues. The germline V gene encodes CDR1 SGHAT and CDR2 FQDESV (reference sequence). The chain's CDR3 is CASSFRDSNSPLHF. The CDR3 DNA is TGTGCCAGCAGCTTCAGGGACAGCAATTCACCCCTCCACTTT.

The gene calls are TRBV29-1 and TRBJ2-1; 9 nucleotides line up with TRBD1. From germline, CDR1 is SQVTM and CDR2 ANQGSEA. V dropped 7 bases and J dropped 8; count of bases not matched to a gene: 9. The CDR3 has 13 residues. CDR3 amino acids: CSAGTGSFDEQFF. In nucleotides, the CDR3 is TGCAGCGCCGGGACAGGGAGTTTTGATGAGCAGTTCTTC.

This clone was seen a handful of times. The DNA of the CDR3 is TGTGCCTGGAGTTTTCCGGGGGAAAGCACAGATACGCAGTATTTT. Its translation: CAWSFPGESTDTQYF. V usage is TRBV30 and J usage is TRBJ2-3, with D tentatively TRBD2 (6 bases). Germline CDR1 is GTSNPN and CDR2 is SVGIG (reference sequence). This CDR3 is 15 amino acids long. The V end was cut by 2 bases, the J end by 0 bases, with 12 bases between.

The rearrangement links TRBV11-2 to TRBJ1-1; 7 bases line up with TRBD1. Germline loops: CDR1 SGHAT, CDR2 FQNNGV. The length of the CDR3 is 15 residues. The ends lost 4 bases at V and 3 bases at J; junction bases unmatched: 8. The CDR3 DNA is TGTGCCAGCAGCTCACCGACAGGGTTGGACACTGAAGCTTTCTTT. The encoded protein is CASSSPTGLDTEAFF.

The chain employs TRBV4-1 and TRBJ1-2; perhaps TRBD1 as D (5 bases). The CDR3 runs to 14 residues. Between the trimmed V and J ends, which lost 4 bases and 8 bases, there was a span of 17 bases. Germline V gene lookup returns CDR1 MGHRA and CDR2 YSYEKL. The CDR3 coding sequence is TGCGCCAGCAGCCCAGGGTCGGTTTCGAGAGGCTACACCTTC. Protein: CASSPGSVSRGYTF.

The V and J genes are TRBV7-2 and TRBJ1-1; D gene uncertain. The CDR3 has 13 amino acids. V was trimmed by 1 base and J by 2 bases, leaving 5 bases between them. Germline values: CDR1 SGHTA, CDR2 FQGNSA. In DNA, the CDR3 is TGTGCCAGCAGCTTAGAGAGAAACACTGAAGCTTTCTTT. This sequence encodes CASSLERNTEAFF. Full variable domain (missing parts from reference TRBV7-2 and TRBJ1-1): GAGVSQSPSNKVTEKGKDVELRCDPISGHTALYWYRQSLGQGLEFLIYFQGNSAPDKSGLPSDRFSAERTGGSVSTLTIQRTQQEDSAVYLCASSLERNTEAFFGQGTRLTVV.

This rearrangement joins TRBV7-9 to TRBJ1-5; D remains unclear. CDR3 length equals 13 residues. Trimming shortened V by 3 bases and J by 6 bases, and 9 bases separated the two germline ends. From germline, CDR1 is SEHNR and CDR2 FQNEAQ (reference sequence). In DNA form, the CDR3 reads TGTGCCAGCAGCTTCCAGGCCGCTCAGCCCCAGCATTTT. Its protein is CASSFQAAQPQHF.

The chain recombines TRBV9 with TRBJ1-2; maybe TRBD1 (6 bases). The V end lost 6 bases, the J end lost 8 bases, and 17 bases lay between the germline ends. The CDR3 is 13 residues long. In germline, CDR1 is SGDLS, CDR2 YYNGEE. CDR3 DNA sequence: TGTGCCAGCACCGAGGGGGGGGTTAGCGGCTACACCTTC. It translates to CASTEGGVSGYTF.

This chain joins TRBV7-8 and TRBJ1-5; 9 bases match TRBD1. Germline assignment: CDR1 SGHVS and CDR2 FQNEAQ. The V and J ends lost 6 bases and 5 bases, in that order; junction bases with no gene match: 8. The CDR3 covers 15 residues. CDR3 in amino acids: CASSPQGAFYQPQHF. CDR3 nucleotides: TGTGCCAGCAGTCCACAGGGGGCTTTCTATCAGCCCCAGCATTTT.

V gene TRBV30 combines with J gene TRBJ1-1; D not resolved. V was clipped by 3 bases and J by 5 bases, with 7 bases between them. Germline lookup yields CDR1 GTSNPN and CDR2 SVGIG (reference sequence). The CDR3 is 11 amino acids. CDR3 nucleotide sequence: TGTGCCTGGAGAGAGGGAACTGAAGCTTTCTTT. Translating it yields CAWREGTEAFF.

The chain uses TRBV3-1 (or the pseudogene TRBV3-2) and TRBJ2-7; D ambiguous. CDR3 length: 14 residues. Trimming took 4 bases from V and 0 from J, leaving 10 bases between them. The germline CDR1 and CDR2 sequences are LGHDT and YNNKEL (reference sequence). CDR3 nucleotide sequence: TGTGCCAGCAGCCGAGAAAGGAGCTCCTACGAGCAGTACTTC. Encoded protein: CASSRERSSYEQYF.

J is TRBJ1-1 and V is TRBV15; TRBD1 agrees at 7 bases. The J segment lost 3 bases and the V segment lost 0 bases, leaving 7 bases of the junction unmatched. Germline V gene sequence: CDR1 LNHNV, CDR2 YYDKDF (reference sequence). CDR3 length equals 16 residues. The chain's CDR3 is CATSRDPVTGYTEAFF. The DNA of the CDR3 is TGTGCCACCAGCAGAGATCCCGTGACAGGGTACACTGAAGCTTTCTTT.

The chain links TRBV25-1 to TRBJ1-1; 9 bases match TRBD1. Germline CDR1 MGHDK, CDR2 SYGVNS. The V gene end was trimmed by 6 bases and the J gene end by 1 base; junction bases not matched to a gene: 3. This CDR3 has 14 residues. CDR3 nucleotide sequence: TGTGCCAGCAGGGGACAGGGTGAGAACACTGAAGCTTTCTTT. Protein sequence: CASRGQGENTEAFF.

This rearrangement joins TRBV6-6 to TRBJ1-3; D possibly corresponds to TRBD1 (6 bases). The V and J ends lost 6 bases and 0 bases respectively, with 15 bases between them. The CDR3 is 16 amino acids. The germline CDR1 and CDR2 sequences are MNHNY and SVGAGI (reference sequence). CDR3 coding DNA: TGTGCCAGCAGACGATCTACAGGGAGCTCTGGAAACACCATATATTTT. Amino acid sequence: CASRRSTGSSGNTIYF.

The chain has TRBV5-6 and TRBJ2-4, with D maybe TRBD1 (6 bases). CDR3 size: 13 residues. Deletions cut 0 bases from V and 9 bases from J, with 10 bases between. CDR1 and CDR2 (germline): SGHDT, YYEEEE. The CDR3 DNA reads TGTGCCAGCAGCTTGGAGGGGGTCGGCATTCAGTACTTC. It is translated as CASSLEGVGIQYF.

The chain joins TRBV6-5 to TRBJ2-2; TRBD1 aligns across 12 bases. Losses at the gene ends were 7 bases for V and 6 bases for J; bases not matched to a gene: 6. Germline CDR1 MNHEY, CDR2 SVGAGI. The CDR3 runs 15 residues. In DNA form, the CDR3 reads TGTGCCAGCAACCGGGACAGGGGGCTATCCGGGGAGCTGTTTTTT. This gives the protein CASNRDRGLSGELFF.

V gene TRBV7-2 combines with J gene TRBJ1-5; maybe TRBD1 (5 bases). V was pared by 2 bases and J by 2 bases, with 19 bases between. The CDR3 runs 18 residues. Per germline, CDR1 SGHTA and CDR2 FQGNSA. The CDR3 DNA follows: TGTGCCAGCAGCTTATTCGGGACTCCCGGAGGGGGCAATCAGCCCCAGCATTTT. The encoded protein is CASSLFGTPGGGNQPQHF. Together with reference TRBV7-2 and TRBJ1-5, the CDR3 gives the full variable domain: GAGVSQSPSNKVTEKGKDVELRCDPISGHTALYWYRQSLGQGLEFLIYFQGNSAPDKSGLPSDRFSAERTGGSVSTLTIQRTQQEDSAVYLCASSLFGTPGGGNQPQHFGDGTRLSIL.

The chain employs TRBV15 and TRBJ1-2; the D is unclear. Germline lookup yields CDR1 LNHNV and CDR2 YYDKDF (reference sequence). This CDR3 comprises 14 residues. V lost 0 bases, J lost 4 bases, and 9 bases lay in between. The CDR3 DNA reads as TGTGCCACCAGCAGAGATGCGGTCGGCTATGGCTACACCTTC. Translating gives CATSRDAVGYGYTF. Drawing the rest from reference TRBV15 and TRBJ1-2, the complete variable domain is DAMVIQNPRYQVTQFGKPVTLSCSQTLNHNVMYWYQQKSSQAPKLLFHYYDKDFNNEADTPDNFQSRRPNTSFCFLDIRSPGLGDTAMYLCATSRDAVGYGYTFGSGTRLTVV.

The chain employs TRBV5-1 and TRBJ1-1; 9 positions agree with TRBD1. Per the germline V gene, CDR1 is SGHRS and CDR2 is YFSETQ. The CDR3 has 14 amino acids. J gave up 4 bases and V 3 bases, and 4 bases lay outside the gene matches. The CDR3 spells CASSSTGGTTEAFF. The CDR3 DNA sequence: TGCGCCAGCAGCTCGACAGGGGGGACCACTGAAGCTTTCTTT.

The chain is built from TRBV4-1 and TRBJ1-6; D ambiguous. This CDR3 region has 15 residues. The V gene lost 4 bases and the J gene lost 3 bases, with 10 bases spanning the gap. Germline CDR1 and CDR2: MGHRA and YSYEKL. The CDR3 bases are TGCGCCAGCAGCCCGACGGGAGTCTATAATTCACCCCTCCACTTT. It specifies CASSPTGVYNSPLHF.

The V call is TRBV6-6, the J call TRBJ1-2; no clear D gene. V dropped 2 bases and J dropped 2 bases, with 12 bases sitting between them. The length of the CDR3 is 15 residues. Germline V gene sequence: CDR1 MNHNY, CDR2 SVGAGI (reference sequence). As DNA, the CDR3 is TGTGCCAGCAGTTACGGAACAGTCTCAAACTATGGCTACACCTTC. Its protein is CASSYGTVSNYGYTF.

The chain couples TRBV4-3 to TRBJ2-1, with 8 nucleotides matching TRBD2. From germline, CDR1 is LGHNA and CDR2 YSLEER. V lost 2 bases to trimming and J lost 0 bases; unmatched junction nucleotides: 3. The CDR3 totals 16 residues. CDR3 loop: CASSQKSGSSYNEQFF. CDR3 nucleotides: TGCGCCAGCAGCCAAAAAAGCGGGAGCTCCTACAATGAGCAGTTCTTC.

The chain couples TRBV5-4 to TRBJ2-7; the match to TRBD1 covers 9 bases. V lost 5 bases to trimming and J lost 6 bases; unmatched junction nucleotides: 9. The CDR3 consists of 14 residues. CDR1 SGHNT and CDR2 YYREEE come from the germline V gene (reference sequence). CDR3 sequence: CASSWDRVASEQYF. DNA for the CDR3: TGTGCCAGCAGTTGGGACAGGGTCGCCTCCGAGCAGTACTTC.

This clone was counted a few times. The chain links TRBV14 to TRBJ2-7; the match to TRBD2 covers 9 bases. This CDR3 region has 14 residues. V lost 4 bases and J lost 1; bases outside the gene matches: 2. Germline values: CDR1 SGHDN, CDR2 FVKESK. CDR3 in DNA: TGTGCCAGCAGCCCCCTAGCGGGGTCCTACGAGCAGTACTTC. Its translation: CASSPLAGSYEQYF.

This clone was seen only once. The rearrangement links TRBV7-9 to TRBJ1-1, with 7 bases matching TRBD1. With 4 bases clipped from V and 3 bases from J, the junction kept 8 bases outside the gene matches. Germline CDR1 SEHNR, CDR2 FQNEAQ (reference sequence). The CDR3 totals 15 residues. The CDR3 loop is CASSSRQGDYTEAFF. In DNA, the CDR3 is TGTGCCAGCAGCTCCAGACAGGGTGACTACACTGAAGCTTTCTTT.

J is TRBJ2-7 and V is TRBV2; D uncertain. The ends were cut back, 8 bases at V and 2 bases at J, with 28 bases in the middle. The germline V gene encodes CDR1 SNHLY and CDR2 FYNNEI. CDR3 length: 18 residues. The CDR3 region is CASHQRDSQTSTPYEQYF. CDR3 coding DNA: TGTGCCAGCCACCAACGCGACTCCCAAACCTCTACCCCCTACGAGCAGTACTTC.